This TCR beta chain was recorded in a study of human T cells and chemical hapten exposure. The wider study: Diagnoses of alopecia areata, totalis or universalis occurred in mostly female patients.

Overall study results and limits: There was no change with DPC sensitization in TCRs above 1 in 1000 frequency.

V lost 1 base, J lost 2 bases, and 8 bases lay in between. There are 14 residues in the CDR3. The germline gives CDR1 MDHEN, CDR2 SYDVKM. There are a few counts of this clonotype. Its antigen is as yet unknown. Time point noted: patch test 1, 2 weeks after DPC sensitization. Treatment reported: therapeutic diphenylcyclopropenone sensitization with weekly scalp DPC. TCRdb reanalysed the RACE reads using MiXCR and keeps one entry per CDR3 protein. This sample yields roughly 200,000 distinct CDR3 sequences, of which 20% to 25% are seen a single time; about 6.7% belongs to the top ten. V and J are TRBV28 and TRBJ1-2; D is uncertain. The clonotype was recovered from a woman in her forties or fifties with alopecia areata. Some clones in this sample may be carry-over from other donors' samples. The material sequenced was whole blood, taken in connection with sensitization to the hapten diphenylcyclopropenone (DPC). DNA for the CDR3: TGTGCCAGCAGTTTATTAGGGCCGAACTATGGCTACACCTTC. Translating gives CASSLLGPNYGYTF.